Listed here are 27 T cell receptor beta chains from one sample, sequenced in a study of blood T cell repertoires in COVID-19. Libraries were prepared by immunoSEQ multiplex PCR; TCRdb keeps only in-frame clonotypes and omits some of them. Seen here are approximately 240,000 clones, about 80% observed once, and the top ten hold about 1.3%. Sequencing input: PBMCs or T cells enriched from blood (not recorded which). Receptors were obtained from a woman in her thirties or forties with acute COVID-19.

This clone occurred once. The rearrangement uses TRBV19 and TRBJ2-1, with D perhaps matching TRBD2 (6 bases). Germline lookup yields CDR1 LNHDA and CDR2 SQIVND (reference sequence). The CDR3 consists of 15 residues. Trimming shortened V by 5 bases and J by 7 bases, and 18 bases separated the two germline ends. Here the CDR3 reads CASSPIGSSKNEQFF. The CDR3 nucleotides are TGTGCCAGTAGTCCCATCGGGAGCTCGAAAAATGAGCAGTTCTTC.

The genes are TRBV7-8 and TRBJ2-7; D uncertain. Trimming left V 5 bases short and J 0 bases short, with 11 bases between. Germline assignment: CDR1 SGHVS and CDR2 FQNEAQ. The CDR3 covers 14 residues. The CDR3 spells CASSARQFSYEQYF. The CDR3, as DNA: TGTGCCAGCAGCGCCCGCCAGTTCTCCTACGAGCAGTACTTC.

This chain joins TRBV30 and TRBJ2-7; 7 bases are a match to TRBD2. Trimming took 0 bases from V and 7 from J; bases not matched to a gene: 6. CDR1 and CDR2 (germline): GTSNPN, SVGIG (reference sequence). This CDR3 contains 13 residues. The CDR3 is CAWSVGAGGEQYF. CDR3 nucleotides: TGTGCCTGGAGTGTAGGTGCCGGGGGGGAGCAGTACTTC.

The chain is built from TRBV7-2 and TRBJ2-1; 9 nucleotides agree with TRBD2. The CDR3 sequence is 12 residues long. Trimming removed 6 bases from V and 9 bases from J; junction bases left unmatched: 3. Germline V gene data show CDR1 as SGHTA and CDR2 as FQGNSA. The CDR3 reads CASRLAGREQFF. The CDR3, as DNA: TGTGCCAGCAGGCTAGCGGGACGTGAGCAGTTCTTC.

This CDR3 reads CASSWGTGGMETQYF. The CDR3 nucleotides are TGTGCCAGCAGTTGGGGGACAGGGGGCATGGAGACCCAGTACTTC. The gene calls are TRBV6-2 or TRBV6-3 and TRBJ2-5; 12 bases line up with TRBD1. Trimming at V came to 4 bases and at J to 5 bases, leaving 5 bases not matched to a gene. The CDR3 length is 15 residues. Germline V CDR1 and CDR2: MNHEY, SVGEGT.

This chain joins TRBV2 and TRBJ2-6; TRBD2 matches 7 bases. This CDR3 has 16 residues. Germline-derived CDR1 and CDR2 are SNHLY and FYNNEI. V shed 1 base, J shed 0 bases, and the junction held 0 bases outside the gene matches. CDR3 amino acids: CASSEGGGSGANVLTF. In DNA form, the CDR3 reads TGTGCCAGCAGTGAAGGGGGGGGCTCTGGGGCCAACGTCCTGACTTTC.

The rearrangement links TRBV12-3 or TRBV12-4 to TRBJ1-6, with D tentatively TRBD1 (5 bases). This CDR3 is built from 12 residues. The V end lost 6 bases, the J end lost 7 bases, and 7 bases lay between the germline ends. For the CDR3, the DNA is TGTGCCAGCAGGGGGGGAAATTCACCCCTCCACTTT. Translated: CASRGGNSPLHF.

The CDR3 loop is CASSLQEVQETQYF. CDR3 coding DNA: TGTGCCAGCAGCTTACAAGAGGTCCAAGAGACCCAGTACTTC. The chain employs TRBV7-8 and TRBJ2-5; no clear D gene. Germline V CDR1 and CDR2: SGHVS, FQNEAQ. The CDR3 has 14 residues. V shed 2 bases and J shed 1 base, with 8 bases lying between them.

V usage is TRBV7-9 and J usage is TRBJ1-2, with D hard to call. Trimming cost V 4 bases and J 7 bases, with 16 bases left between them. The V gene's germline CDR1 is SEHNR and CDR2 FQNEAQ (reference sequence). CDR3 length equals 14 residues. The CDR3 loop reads CASSSQQASRGYTF. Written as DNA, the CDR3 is TGTGCCAGCAGCTCACAGCAAGCCAGTCGTGGCTACACCTTC. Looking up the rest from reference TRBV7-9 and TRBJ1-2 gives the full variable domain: DTGVSQNPRHKITKRGQNVTFRCDPISEHNRLYWYRQTLGQGPEFLTYFQNEAQLEKSRLLSDRFSAERPKGSFSTLEIQRTEQGDSAMYLCASSSQQASRGYTFGSGTRLTVV.

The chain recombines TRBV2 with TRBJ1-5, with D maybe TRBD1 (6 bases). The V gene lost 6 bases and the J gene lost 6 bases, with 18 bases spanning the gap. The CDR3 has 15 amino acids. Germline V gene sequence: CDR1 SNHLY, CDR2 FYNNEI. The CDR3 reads CASRSVQGPRQPQHF. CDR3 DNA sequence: TGTGCCAGCAGGTCTGTACAGGGTCCGCGTCAGCCCCAGCATTTT. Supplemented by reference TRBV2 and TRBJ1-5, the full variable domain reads EPEVTQTPSHQVTQMGQEVILRCVPISNHLYFYWYRQILGQKVEFLVSFYNNEISEKSEIFDDQFSVERPDGSNFTLKIRSTKLEDSAMYFCASRSVQGPRQPQHFGDGTRLSIL.

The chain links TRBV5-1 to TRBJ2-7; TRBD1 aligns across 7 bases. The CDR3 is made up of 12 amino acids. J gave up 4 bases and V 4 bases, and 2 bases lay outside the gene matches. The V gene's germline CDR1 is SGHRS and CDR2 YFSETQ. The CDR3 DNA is TGCGCCAGCAGCCCGGGACAGTACGAGCAGTACTTC. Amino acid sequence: CASSPGQYEQYF.

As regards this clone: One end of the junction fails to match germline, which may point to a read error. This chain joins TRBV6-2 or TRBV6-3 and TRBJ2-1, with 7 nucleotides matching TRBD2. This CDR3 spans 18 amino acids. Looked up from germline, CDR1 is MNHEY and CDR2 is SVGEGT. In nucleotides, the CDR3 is TGTGCCAACAGTGTCCCTAGGGGCGGGAGTCCCATTTACAATGAGCAGTTCTTC. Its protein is CANSVPRGGSPIYNEQFF.

The CDR3 region has the DNA TGTGCCAGCAGCTACAAAGAGACCCAGTACTTC. It translates to CASSYKETQYF. The V gene is TRBV7-9, the J gene TRBJ2-5; D is unclear. The CDR3 runs 11 residues. Per germline, CDR1 SEHNR and CDR2 FQNEAQ (reference sequence). The V and J ends lost 4 bases and 3 bases respectively, with 3 bases between them. The variable domain in full, with the rest retrieved from reference TRBV7-9 and TRBJ2-5, is DTGVSQNPRHKITKRGQNVTFRCDPISEHNRLYWYRQTLGQGPEFLTYFQNEAQLEKSRLLSDRFSAERPKGSFSTLEIQRTEQGDSAMYLCASSYKETQYFGPGTRLLVL.

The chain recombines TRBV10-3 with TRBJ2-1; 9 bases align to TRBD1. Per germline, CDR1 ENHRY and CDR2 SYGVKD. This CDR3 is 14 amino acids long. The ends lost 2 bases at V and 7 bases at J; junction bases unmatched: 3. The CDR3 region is CAISERTGENEQFF. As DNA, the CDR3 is TGTGCCATCAGTGAGCGGACAGGGGAGAATGAGCAGTTCTTC.

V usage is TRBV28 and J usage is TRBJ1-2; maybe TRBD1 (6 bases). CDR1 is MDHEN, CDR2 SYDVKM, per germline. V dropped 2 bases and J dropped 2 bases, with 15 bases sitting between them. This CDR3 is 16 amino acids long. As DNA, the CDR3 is TGTGCCAGCAGTTTAAGAAGGACAGACGAGAACTATGGCTACACCTTC. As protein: CASSLRRTDENYGYTF.

The CDR3 protein is CATDSAPPGETQYF. Written as DNA, the CDR3 is TGTGCCACCGATTCGGCACCACCGGGGGAGACCCAGTACTTC. The chain recombines TRBV15 with TRBJ2-5; D perhaps matches TRBD2 (5 bases). Trimming stripped 8 bases from V and 5 bases from J, with 18 bases between. CDR3 length: 14 residues. Looked up from germline, CDR1 is LNHNV and CDR2 is YYDKDF (reference sequence).

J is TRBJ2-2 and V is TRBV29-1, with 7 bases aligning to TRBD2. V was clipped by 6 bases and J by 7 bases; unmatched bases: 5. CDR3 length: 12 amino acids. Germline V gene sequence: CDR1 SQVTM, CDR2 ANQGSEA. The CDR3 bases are TGCAGCGTAGGACTAGGAGGCGGGGAGCTGTTTTTT. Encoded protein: CSVGLGGGELFF.

The CDR3 sequence is CASSPPTSGRTGELFF. CDR3 sequence (DNA): TGTGCCAGCTCACCACCAACTAGCGGGAGAACCGGGGAGCTGTTTTTT. This chain connects TRBV18 to TRBJ2-2; 11 positions match TRBD2. V dropped 0 bases and J dropped 5; count of bases not matched to a gene: 2. The CDR3 totals 16 residues. Germline V lookup: CDR1 KGHSH, CDR2 LQKENI.

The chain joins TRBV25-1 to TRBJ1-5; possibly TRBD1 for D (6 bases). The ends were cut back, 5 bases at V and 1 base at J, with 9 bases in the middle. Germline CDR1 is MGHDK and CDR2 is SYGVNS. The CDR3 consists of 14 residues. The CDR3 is CASSQTGSNQPQHF. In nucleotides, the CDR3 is TGTGCCAGCAGTCAGACAGGCAGCAATCAGCCCCAGCATTTT.

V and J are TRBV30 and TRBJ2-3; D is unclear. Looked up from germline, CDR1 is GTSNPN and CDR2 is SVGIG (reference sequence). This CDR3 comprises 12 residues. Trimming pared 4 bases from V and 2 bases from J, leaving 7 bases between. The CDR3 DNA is TGTGCCTGGAATCCAAACACAGATACGCAGTATTTT. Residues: CAWNPNTDTQYF.

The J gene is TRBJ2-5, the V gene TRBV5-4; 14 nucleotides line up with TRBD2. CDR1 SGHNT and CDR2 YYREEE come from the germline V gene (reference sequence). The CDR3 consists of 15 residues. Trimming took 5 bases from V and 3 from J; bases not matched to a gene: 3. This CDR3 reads CASRKGLAGEETQYF. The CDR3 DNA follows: TGTGCCAGCAGAAAGGGACTAGCGGGAGAAGAGACCCAGTACTTC.

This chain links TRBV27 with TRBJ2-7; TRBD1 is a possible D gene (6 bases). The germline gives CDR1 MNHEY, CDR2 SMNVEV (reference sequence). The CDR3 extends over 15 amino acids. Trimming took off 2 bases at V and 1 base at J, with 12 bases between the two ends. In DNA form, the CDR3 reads TGTGCCAGCAGTTTAACCCTGGACAGTTCCTACGAGCAGTACTTC. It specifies CASSLTLDSSYEQYF.

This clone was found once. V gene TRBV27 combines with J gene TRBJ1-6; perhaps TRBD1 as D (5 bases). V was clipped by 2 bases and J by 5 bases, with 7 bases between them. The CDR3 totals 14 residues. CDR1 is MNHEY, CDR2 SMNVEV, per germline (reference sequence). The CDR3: CASSLRGNNSPLHF. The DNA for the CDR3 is TGTGCCAGCAGTTTACGGGGGAATAATTCACCCCTCCACTTT.

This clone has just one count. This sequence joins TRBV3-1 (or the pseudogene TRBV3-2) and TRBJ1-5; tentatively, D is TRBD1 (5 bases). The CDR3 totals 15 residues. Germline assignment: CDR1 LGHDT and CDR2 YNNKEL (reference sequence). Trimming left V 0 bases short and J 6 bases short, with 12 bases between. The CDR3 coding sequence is TGTGCCAGCAGCCAAGATGTGGGGGAGGCTCAGCCCCAGCATTTT. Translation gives CASSQDVGEAQPQHF.

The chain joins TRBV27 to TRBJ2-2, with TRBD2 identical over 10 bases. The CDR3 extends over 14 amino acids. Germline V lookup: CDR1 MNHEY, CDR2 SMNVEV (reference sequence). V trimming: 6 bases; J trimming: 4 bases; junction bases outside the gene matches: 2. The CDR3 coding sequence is TGTGCCAGCAGCTGGACTAGCGGCACCGGGGAGCTGTTTTTT. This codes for CASSWTSGTGELFF.

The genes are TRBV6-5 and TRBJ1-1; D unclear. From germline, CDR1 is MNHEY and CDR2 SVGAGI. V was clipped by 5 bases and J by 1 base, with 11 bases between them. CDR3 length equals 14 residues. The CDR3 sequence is CASSKPGGNTEAFF. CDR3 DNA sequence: TGTGCCAGCAGTAAACCAGGTGGGAACACTGAAGCTTTCTTT.

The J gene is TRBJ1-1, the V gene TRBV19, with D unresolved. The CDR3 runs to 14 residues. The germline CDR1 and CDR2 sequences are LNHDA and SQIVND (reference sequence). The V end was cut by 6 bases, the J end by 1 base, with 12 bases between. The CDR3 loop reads CASSKTYGNTEAFF. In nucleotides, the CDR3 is TGTGCCAGTAGCAAAACCTATGGGAACACTGAAGCTTTCTTT.